These T cell receptor beta chains were read from a single sample in a study of blood T cells in healthy people across ages. TCRdb recomputed calls from the 5' RACE reads with MiXCR, one row per CDR3 protein. The sample shows 750,000 to 1,000,000 distinct CDR3 sequences, under 35% of them seen only once. The data were also submitted as part of a second study, on T cells of mothers and their children.

The specimen sequenced was blood. All receptors come from a woman aged 40-49 years in good health. Both conserved end residues are part of each CDR3. The order of the fields is D gene, clone size, V gene, J gene, CDR3 DNA, CDR3 protein. The D gene is left open where the match is weak. Expanded clones get a size class; other rows say once, few or many, or leave the size out.

-,-,TRBV24-1,TRBJ1-5,TGTGCCACCAGTGCCCTCTATAGCAATCAGCCCCAGCATTTT,CATSALYSNQPQHF
TRBD1,-,TRBV7-2,TRBJ1-2,TGTGCCAGCAGCGCCGACAGGGAGTACTATGGCTACACCTTC,CASSADREYYGYTF
-,few,TRBV6-6,TRBJ2-3,TGTGCCAGCAGGCGGGACTCCTACACAGATACGCAGTATTTT,CASRRDSYTDTQYF
TRBD1,-,TRBV5-5,TRBJ1-2,TGTGCCAGCAGCTTTTCCGGGACAGGGGGCGGGGATGGCTACACCTTC,CASSFSGTGGGDGYTF
TRBD2,-,TRBV20-1,TRBJ2-1,TGCAGTGCTAGAGATAACGTCGGGACTAGCTCCTACAATGAGCAGTTCTTC,CSARDNVGTSSYNEQFF
TRBD1,many,TRBV2,TRBJ1-5,TGTGCCAGCTCGCCGTCAGGGGGATACGGCAATCAGCCCCAGCATTTT,CASSPSGGYGNQPQHF
-,-,TRBV20-1,TRBJ1-2,TGCAGTGCTAGTAGAGGGACTGGGGGCTACACCTTC,CSASRGTGGYTF
-,many,TRBV7-2,TRBJ1-1,TGTGCCAGCAGTTCTGGACAGTTGAACACTGAAGCTTTCTTT,CASSSGQLNTEAFF
-,few,TRBV14,TRBJ1-4,TGTGCCAGCAGCCAAGATCGGCGTAGTGAAAAACTGTTTTTT,CASSQDRRSEKLFF
TRBD2,few,TRBV29-1,TRBJ2-1,TGCAGCGTTGATATAGCGGGGGGGTACAATGAGCAGTTCTTC,CSVDIAGGYNEQFF
-,few,TRBV12-3/TRBV12-4,TRBJ1-1,TGTGCCAGCAGTCCGATCAGGTCGTCGAACACTGAAGCTTTCTTT,CASSPIRSSNTEAFF
-,-,TRBV7-3,TRBJ2-7,TGTGCCAGCAACTTAGGGCGACTCGGTAGGGACAATGAGCAGTACTTC,CASNLGRLGRDNEQYF
-,many,TRBV10-3,TRBJ2-7,TGTGCCATCAGTGAGCCGGACAGGGAGGGATACGAGCAGTACTTC,CAISEPDREGYEQYF
TRBD1,-,TRBV5-5,TRBJ2-7,TGTGCCTGCAGCTTGGGCCGGGACAGGCCCTACGAGCAGTACTTC,CACSLGRDRPYEQYF
-,-,TRBV7-9,TRBJ1-1,TGTGCCAGCAGCCTCCCTGGGACAAGCACTGAAGCTTTCTTT,CASSLPGTSTEAFF
-,-,TRBV20-1,TRBJ1-3,TGCAGTGCTCCCCGCCGGGGCGGCGGAAACACCATATATTTT,CSAPRRGGGNTIYF
-,-,TRBV7-3,TRBJ1-2,TGTGCCAGCAGCGCGTCTACAGGCAACACCTTC,CASSASTGNTF
TRBD1,many,TRBV20-1,TRBJ2-7,TGCAGTGCTAGTAACAGGGGCTCCGGCGAGCAGTACTTC,CSASNRGSGEQYF
TRBD1,-,TRBV28,TRBJ1-2,TGTGCCAGCAGTTTGCGCAGGCTGGGACAGGAAGTTGCTGGCTACACCTTC,CASSLRRLGQEVAGYTF
TRBD2,-,TRBV20-1,TRBJ2-2,TGCAGTGCTGGCGTAGCGGGGGGCCACACCGGGGAGCTGTTTTTT,CSAGVAGGHTGELFF
TRBD1,-,TRBV28,TRBJ1-5,TGTGCCACCGAGGGGGCAGGGGAGTATCAGCCCCAGCATTTT,CATEGAGEYQPQHF
TRBD1,-,TRBV7-2,TRBJ1-1,TGTGCCAGCAGCCCGGGACAGTCACCCAGGGGCACTGAAGCTTTCTTT,CASSPGQSPRGTEAFF
TRBD1,-,TRBV7-2,TRBJ1-4,TGTGCCAGCAGCCTCGACAGGGGATACGAAAAACTGTTTTTT,CASSLDRGYEKLFF
TRBD2,many,TRBV7-9,TRBJ2-7,TGTGCCAGCAGCTTAGTAACGGGACTAGCTGACGAGCAGTACTTC,CASSLVTGLADEQYF
-,few,TRBV15,TRBJ1-2,TGTGCCACCAGCAGAGATGGTCGGGGGGCGCCCCTTGGCTACACCTTC,CATSRDGRGAPLGYTF
TRBD1,few,TRBV5-1,TRBJ2-3,TGCGCCAGCAGCAAGAAGACAGGGAACACAGATACGCAGTATTTT,CASSKKTGNTDTQYF
TRBD2,many,TRBV12-3/TRBV12-4,TRBJ2-3,TGTGCCAGCACCGGACTAGCCGCAGATACGCAGTATTTT,CASTGLAADTQYF
TRBD2,many,TRBV2,TRBJ2-1,TGTGCCAGCAAGACCCTAGCGGGGGGGACCTACAATGAGCAGTTCTTC,CASKTLAGGTYNEQFF
-,many,TRBV27,TRBJ2-5,TGTGCCAGCAGTTTAGGGGGCTGGGAGACCCAGTACTTC,CASSLGGWETQYF
TRBD2,few,TRBV5-1,TRBJ2-3,TGCGCCAGCACTAGCGGGGGGGCCTACACAGATACGCAGTATTTT,CASTSGGAYTDTQYF
-,-,TRBV28,TRBJ1-5,TGTGCCGGCAGTTTAGGGACGGATTATAGCAATCAGCCCCAGCATTTT,CAGSLGTDYSNQPQHF
-,few,TRBV6-6,TRBJ2-5,TGTGCCAGCAGTTACTTGCTAGAGACCCAGTACTTC,CASSYLLETQYF
-,-,TRBV5-1,TRBJ1-2,TGCGCCAGCAGCTTGGTGGCAGAGTACTATGGCTACACCTTC,CASSLVAEYYGYTF
TRBD1,few,TRBV5-1,TRBJ1-1,TGCGCCAGCAGCTGGGGGGGACAGGCAGTACCTGAAGCTTTCTTT,CASSWGGQAVPEAFF
TRBD1,-,TRBV6-5,TRBJ1-4,TGTGCCAGCAGTTATGGGACAGGGACTAATGAAAAACTGTTTTTT,CASSYGTGTNEKLFF
-,few,TRBV2,TRBJ2-1,TGTGCCAGTAGTGCCGAGGATGAGCAGTTCTTC,CASSAEDEQFF
-,-,TRBV9,TRBJ1-6,TGTGCCAGCAGCGTAGATCAGTATTCGTCACCCCTCCACTTT,CASSVDQYSSPLHF
TRBD1,-,TRBV7-9,TRBJ1-4,TGTGCCAGCAGCTTAGCAGCCGGGACAGTACCTTCAACTAATGAAAAACTGTTTTTT,CASSLAAGTVPSTNEKLFF
-,-,TRBV20-1,TRBJ2-3,TGCAGTGCTAGAGATCCTGACGGGGATAGTCCTAGCACAGATACGCAGTATTTT,CSARDPDGDSPSTDTQYF
-,-,TRBV20-1,TRBJ1-1,TGCAGTGCTGGACCGGGACGGGGGAACACTGAAGCTTTCTTT,CSAGPGRGNTEAFF